Listed below are T cell receptor beta chains from one sample, sequenced in a study of cytomegalovirus exposure and HLA in healthy donors. The assay was immunoSEQ multiplex PCR, and TCRdb's table has in-frame clones only and misses some. The profile shows some 150,000 clones, over 60% of them singletons. Material: PBMCs. These receptors originate from a male donor in good health and CMV-seronegative. The CDR3 runs from the conserved cysteine through the conserved F or W. D genes are given only for firm matches. Where a row states a size, it is once, few, many or the class of an expanded clone; other rows omit it.

TRBV29-1	TRBJ2-7	-	-	TGCAGCGTTGGCGTATCGGGCGAGCAGTACTTC	CSVGVSGEQYF
TRBV9	TRBJ2-3	TRBD2	once	TGTGCCAGCAGCCCCACCGGCGGGGGAGATACGCAGTATTTT	CASSPTGGGDTQYF
TRBV5-6	TRBJ1-6	TRBD1	once	TGTGCCAGCAGCTGGGGACAGGGAGATTCACCCCTCCACTTT	CASSWGQGDSPLHF
TRBV18	TRBJ2-5	-	few	TGTGCCAGCTCACCTAACAGGCAAGAGACCCAGTACTTC	CASSPNRQETQYF
TRBV7-9	TRBJ2-3	-	-	TGTTCCAGCAAACAGGCTGCGGGGAGCACAGATACGCAGTATTTT	CSSKQAAGSTDTQYF
TRBV4-1	TRBJ2-1	TRBD2	-	TGCGCCAGCAGCCAGGGGCTAGCGGCAGCGTACAATGAGCAGTTCTTC	CASSQGLAAAYNEQFF
TRBV10-2	TRBJ1-5	TRBD1	-	TGCGCCAGCAGTGAGTCGACAGGGGGCAATCAGCCCCAGCATTTT	CASSESTGGNQPQHF
TRBV28	TRBJ2-3	TRBD1	-	TGTGCCAGCAGTTACGAGCGGGACAGGGGAGGAGATACGCAGTATTTT	CASSYERDRGGDTQYF
TRBV7-3	TRBJ2-3	TRBD2	-	TGTGCCAGCAGCCCTAGGGGACTATTAGCCCTGGGCACAGATACGCAGTATTTT	CASSPRGLLALGTDTQYF
TRBV19	TRBJ2-7	-	-	TGTGCCAGTAGTATAGAACCGGGGTTCACCTACGAGCAGTACTTC	CASSIEPGFTYEQYF
TRBV19	TRBJ2-1	TRBD1	-	TGTGCCAGTAGTCCAAACCGGGACAGTGGATATGAGCAGTTCTTC	CASSPNRDSGYEQFF
TRBV12-5	TRBJ2-7	-	-	TGTGCTAGTGGTTTGGCGGGGTCCTACGAGCAGTACTTC	CASGLAGSYEQYF
TRBV4-3	TRBJ1-2	-	-	TGCGCCAGCAGCCGGGCCTTTGCTAACTATGGCTACACCTTC	CASSRAFANYGYTF
TRBV7-3	TRBJ1-1	TRBD1	-	TGTGCCAGCAGCTTAAGTCTCCGGGACAGGGCGGAAGCTTTCTTT	CASSLSLRDRAEAFF
TRBV4-3	TRBJ2-7	TRBD2	-	TGCGCCAGCAGCCAAGATTTTAGCGGGGGATACGAGCAGTACTTC	CASSQDFSGGYEQYF
TRBV30	TRBJ2-7	-	-	TGTGCCTGGAGTGTACAGGGCTACGAGCAGTACTTC	CAWSVQGYEQYF
TRBV13	TRBJ2-3	-	-	TGTGCCAGCAGCTTAAGGGGTGCAGATACGCAGTATTTT	CASSLRGADTQYF
TRBV13	TRBJ2-7	TRBD2	-	TGTGCCAGCAGCATATCGACTAGCGGGCCCTTGGAGCAGTACTTC	CASSISTSGPLEQYF
TRBV19	TRBJ2-5	TRBD1	-	TGTGCCAGTAGTATAGACGACAGGGTCCAAGAGACCCAGTACTTC	CASSIDDRVQETQYF
TRBV7-9	TRBJ2-7	TRBD2	-	TGTGCCAGCAGCTCGCCACTAGCGGGAGGTCTCGAGCAGTACTTC	CASSSPLAGGLEQYF
TRBV6-1	TRBJ2-7	TRBD1	-	TGTGCCAGCAGTGGGAACGACAGGACAGGCTCCTACGAGCAGTACTTC	CASSGNDRTGSYEQYF
TRBV6-4	TRBJ2-7	-	-	TGTGCCAGCAGTGTCGGGGGATCGGGGACCGAGCAGTACTTC	CASSVGGSGTEQYF
TRBV11-3	TRBJ2-1	-	-	TGTGCCAGCAGCTTAGGGACTAAATATGAGCAGTTCTTC	CASSLGTKYEQFF
TRBV7-9	TRBJ1-2	-	-	TGTGCCAGCAGCTTAGCCGAGGGTATCTATGGCTACACCTTC	CASSLAEGIYGYTF
TRBV5-4	TRBJ2-5	-	-	TGTGCCAGCAGCTTGGACGAACAGGCCCAGTACTTC	CASSLDEQAQYF
TRBV30	TRBJ2-3	TRBD2	-	TGTGCCTGGAGTGTCACGCGGACTAGCGGGGGACCCCCTTCTAGCACAGATACGCAGTATTTT	CAWSVTRTSGGPPSSTDTQYF
TRBV6-6	TRBJ2-1	TRBD2	few	TGTGCCAGCCAAGCTAGCGGGGGGTACAATGAGCAGTTCTTC	CASQASGGYNEQFF
TRBV10-3	TRBJ1-1	-	few	TGTGCCATCAGGGACAGCATGAACACTGAAGCTTTCTTT	CAIRDSMNTEAFF
TRBV5-1	TRBJ2-1	-	-	TGCGCCAGCAGCTTGACAGGGCCCTCCTACAATGAGCAGTTCTTC	CASSLTGPSYNEQFF
TRBV5-6	TRBJ2-5	-	-	TGTGCCAGCAGCGTACAGGGCTCAGAGACCCAGTACTTC	CASSVQGSETQYF
TRBV7-9	TRBJ2-7	TRBD2	-	TGTGCCAGCAGCTTAACGGGACTAGCCTACGAGCAGTACTTC	CASSLTGLAYEQYF
TRBV6-4	TRBJ2-3	TRBD2	-	TGTGCCAGCAGCGGGACTAGCGGGGGGGATACGCAGTATTTT	CASSGTSGGDTQYF
TRBV18	TRBJ2-7	-	-	TGTGCCAGCTCACCATTTGACCAGGGTGGGGAGCAGTACTTC	CASSPFDQGGEQYF
TRBV27	TRBJ2-7	-	-	TGTGCCAGCAGCCCCACCGCGGGATCCCCCTACGAGCAGTACTTC	CASSPTAGSPYEQYF
TRBV10-3	TRBJ2-3	-	few	TGTGCCATCAGTGACCCCTACACGCAGTATTTT	CAISDPYTQYF